A selection of T cell receptor beta chains follows, all from one sample in a study of blood T cell repertoires in COVID-19. Clones were sequenced by immunoSEQ multiplex PCR, and TCRdb holds only the in-frame ones, with some missing. Of around 180,000 clones listed, around 85% are singletons. Sequences were obtained from peripheral blood. Source of these receptors: a man aged 80 or over with COVID-19, enrolled during active disease. Both conserved end residues are part of each CDR3. A D gene is named only where the DNA matches it firmly. A clone size is listed for some rows: how often the clone was seen (once, few, many), or a class if it is expanded.

d_call | clone_size | j_call | v_call | cdr3_nt | cdr3_aa
NA | NA | TRBJ1-2 | TRBV18 | TGTGCCAGCTCACCAGAGGCAGGGCAAGCTAACTATGGCTACACCTTC | CASSPEAGQANYGYTF
NA | NA | TRBJ2-5 | TRBV21-1 | TGTGCCAGCAGCGCAGTACAGGGGAAATTAGAGACCCAGTACTTC | CASSAVQGKLETQYF
TRBD1 | NA | TRBJ2-1 | TRBV5-1 | TGCGCCAGCAGCTTCGGGACAGGATACAATGAGCAGTTCTTC | CASSFGTGYNEQFF
NA | NA | TRBJ1-2 | TRBV5-1 | TGCGCCAGCAGCTTTTTTCCGGAGGCCCCGGGAACGGGCTACACCTTC | CASSFFPEAPGTGYTF
TRBD1 | NA | TRBJ2-2 | TRBV9 | TGTGCCAGCAGCGATGCCCCCAGGGGGTCGAACACCGGGGAGCTGTTTTTT | CASSDAPRGSNTGELFF
NA | NA | TRBJ1-2 | TRBV2 | TGTGCCAGCAGCACTAGTCGGCCCTCCTATGGCTACACCTTC | CASSTSRPSYGYTF
NA | NA | TRBJ2-3 | TRBV4-3 | TGCGCCAGCAGCCAACAGGGTTCTTACACAGATACGCAGTATTTT | CASSQQGSYTDTQYF
NA | NA | TRBJ1-3 | TRBV7-2 | TGTGCCAGCAGCCCCCACTCAGGGGCAGGAAACACCATATATTTT | CASSPHSGAGNTIYF
TRBD1 | NA | TRBJ1-4 | TRBV9 | TGTGCCAGCAGCGTAGACGGACAGGGGGGGGAAAAACTGTTTTTT | CASSVDGQGGEKLFF
TRBD1 | NA | TRBJ1-3 | TRBV6-6 | TGTGCCAGCAGTTCCCCGGACAGGGGGCTTGGAAACACCATATATTTT | CASSSPDRGLGNTIYF
TRBD1 | few | TRBJ1-2 | TRBV19 | TGTGCCAGTTCTGACAGGGACTATGGCTACACCTTC | CASSDRDYGYTF
TRBD1 | NA | TRBJ2-7 | TRBV2 | TGTGCCAGCAGCTGGACAGGGGCCGACGAGCAGTACTTC | CASSWTGADEQYF
TRBD2 | NA | TRBJ2-1 | TRBV5-1 | TGCGCCAGCAGCTTGGTTCTAGCGGGGGCTACATCGGGCAATGAGCAGTTCTTC | CASSLVLAGATSGNEQFF
TRBD1 | NA | TRBJ1-2 | TRBV6-5 | TGTGCCAGCAGTCAAAACAGGGGGACCTATGGCTACACCTTC | CASSQNRGTYGYTF
NA | NA | TRBJ1-2 | TRBV6-6 | TGTGCCAGCACCATACAGGCAGATGGCTACACCTTC | CASTIQADGYTF
TRBD1 | NA | TRBJ2-2 | TRBV5-1 | TGCGCCAGCAGCTCCGGGACAGGATACACCGGGGAGCTGTTTTTT | CASSSGTGYTGELFF
NA | once | TRBJ1-2 | TRBV27 | TGTGCCAGCAGGGCGGGATACAGCACTATCTATGGCTACACCTTC | CASRAGYSTIYGYTF
NA | few | TRBJ2-7 | TRBV5-6 | TGTGCCAGCAGCTTCACTTCCTACGAGCAGTACTTC | CASSFTSYEQYF
NA | NA | TRBJ1-1 | TRBV5-6 | TGTGCCAGCAAGCGGGACCGAAGGAACACTGAAGCTTTCTTT | CASKRDRRNTEAFF
TRBD1 | NA | TRBJ2-5 | TRBV11-3 | TGTGCCAGCAGCTTAGAACAGGGGGCAAGCGGGACCCAGTACTTC | CASSLEQGASGTQYF
TRBD1 | NA | TRBJ1-2 | TRBV7-9 | TGTGCCAGCAGCTTAATGACAGGGGGCGGCTACACCTTC | CASSLMTGGGYTF
NA | NA | TRBJ2-2 | TRBV23-1 | TGCGCCAGCAGTCAAAGGGACATACACACCGGGGAGCTGTTTTTT | CASSQRDIHTGELFF